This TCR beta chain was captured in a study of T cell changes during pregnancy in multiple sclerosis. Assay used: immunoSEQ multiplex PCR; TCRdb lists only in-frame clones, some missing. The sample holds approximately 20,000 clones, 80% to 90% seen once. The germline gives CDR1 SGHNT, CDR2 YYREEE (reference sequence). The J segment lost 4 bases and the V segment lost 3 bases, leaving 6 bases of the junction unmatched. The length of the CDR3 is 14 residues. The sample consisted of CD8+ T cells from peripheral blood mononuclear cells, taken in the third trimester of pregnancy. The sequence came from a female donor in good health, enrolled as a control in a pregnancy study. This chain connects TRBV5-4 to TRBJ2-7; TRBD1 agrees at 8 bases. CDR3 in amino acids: CASSSRTGIYEQYF. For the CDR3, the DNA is TGTGCCAGCAGCTCACGGACAGGGATTTACGAGCAGTACTTC.